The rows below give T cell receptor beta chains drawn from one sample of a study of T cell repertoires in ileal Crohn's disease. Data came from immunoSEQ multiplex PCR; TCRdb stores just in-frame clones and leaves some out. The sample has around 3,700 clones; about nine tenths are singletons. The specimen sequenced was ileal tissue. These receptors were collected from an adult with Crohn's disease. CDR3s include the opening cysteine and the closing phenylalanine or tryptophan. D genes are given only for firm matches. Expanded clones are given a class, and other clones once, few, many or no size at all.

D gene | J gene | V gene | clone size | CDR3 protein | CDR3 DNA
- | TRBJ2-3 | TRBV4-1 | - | CASSPHHPSDTQYF | TGCGCCAGCAGCCCCCATCATCCGTCAGATACGCAGTATTTT
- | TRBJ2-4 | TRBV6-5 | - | CASSSPHGIQYF | TGTGCCAGCAGTTCCCCCCATGGCATTCAGTACTTC
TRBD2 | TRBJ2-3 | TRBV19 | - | CASSPTVLLAGIGDTQYF | TGTGCCAGTAGTCCCACCGTCCTACTAGCGGGGATAGGAGATACGCAGTATTTT
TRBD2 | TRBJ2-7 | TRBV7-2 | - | CASSLRGTSGTSYEQYF | TGTGCCAGCAGTCTGCGAGGGACTAGCGGGACCTCCTACGAGCAGTACTTC
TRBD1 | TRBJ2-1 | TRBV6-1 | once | CASSLRQGENEQFF | TGTGCCAGCAGTTTGCGACAGGGGGAGAATGAGCAGTTCTTC
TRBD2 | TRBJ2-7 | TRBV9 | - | CASSVGLAAYEQYF | TGTGCCAGCAGCGTAGGGCTAGCGGCCTACGAGCAGTACTTC
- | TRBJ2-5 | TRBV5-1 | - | CASSPDRRLAGETQYF | TGCGCCAGCAGCCCGGACAGGCGGCTAGCGGGAGAGACCCAGTACTTC
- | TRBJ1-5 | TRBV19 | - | CASSIETRPLPQHF | TGTGCCAGTAGTATTGAGACAAGGCCCCTGCCCCAGCATTTT
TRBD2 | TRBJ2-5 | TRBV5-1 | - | CASTASGAYQETQYF | TGCGCCAGCACCGCTAGCGGGGCGTACCAAGAGACCCAGTACTTC
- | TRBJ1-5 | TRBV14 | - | CASSLGPQPQHF | TGTGCCAGCAGCCTAGGGCCTCAGCCCCAGCATTTT
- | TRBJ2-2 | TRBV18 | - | CASSPPDRFLGELFF | TGTGCCAGCTCACCACCCGACAGGTTTTTGGGGGAGCTGTTTTTT
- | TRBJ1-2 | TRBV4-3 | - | CASSQEALSGTRYGYTF | TGCGCCAGCAGCCAAGAGGCTCTGTCCGGGACAAGGTATGGCTACACCTTC
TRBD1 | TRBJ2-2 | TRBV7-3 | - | CASSPATGNNGELFF | TGTGCCAGCAGCCCAGCGACAGGGAATAATGGGGAGCTGTTTTTT
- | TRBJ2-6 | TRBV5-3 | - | CARSQRGTGANVLTF | TGTGCCAGAAGCCAACGTGGGACTGGGGCCAACGTCCTGACTTTC
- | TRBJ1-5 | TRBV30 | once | CAWALPTGMGNQPQHF | TGTGCCTGGGCCTTACCAACAGGGATGGGGAATCAGCCCCAGCATTTT
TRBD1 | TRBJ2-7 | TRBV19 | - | CATGTGTPGEQYF | TGTGCCACCGGGACAGGCACCCCCGGCGAGCAGTACTTC
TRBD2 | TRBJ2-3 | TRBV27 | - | CASSLRGVAGGTDTQYF | TGTGCCAGCAGTTTAAGAGGGGTAGCGGGGGGCACAGATACGCAGTATTTT